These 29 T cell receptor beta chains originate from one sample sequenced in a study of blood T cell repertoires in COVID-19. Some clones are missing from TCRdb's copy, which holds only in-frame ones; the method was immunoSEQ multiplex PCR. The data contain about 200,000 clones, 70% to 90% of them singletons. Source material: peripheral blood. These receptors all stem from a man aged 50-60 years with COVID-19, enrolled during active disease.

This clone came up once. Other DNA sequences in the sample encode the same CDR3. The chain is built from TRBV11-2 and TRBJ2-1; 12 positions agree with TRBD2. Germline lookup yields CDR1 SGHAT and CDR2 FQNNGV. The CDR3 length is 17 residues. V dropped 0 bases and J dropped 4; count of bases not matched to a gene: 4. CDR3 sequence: CASSLDLGLAGYNEQFF. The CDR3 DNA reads TGTGCCAGCAGCTTAGATCTTGGACTAGCGGGGTACAATGAGCAGTTCTTC.

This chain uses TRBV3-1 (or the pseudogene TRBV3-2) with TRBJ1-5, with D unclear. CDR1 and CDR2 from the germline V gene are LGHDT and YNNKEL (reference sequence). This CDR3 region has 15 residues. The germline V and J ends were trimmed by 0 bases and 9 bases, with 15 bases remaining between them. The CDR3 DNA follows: TGTGCCAGCAGCCAAGACGCGGCAGCCGAGGGGCCCCAGCATTTT. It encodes CASSQDAAAEGPQHF.

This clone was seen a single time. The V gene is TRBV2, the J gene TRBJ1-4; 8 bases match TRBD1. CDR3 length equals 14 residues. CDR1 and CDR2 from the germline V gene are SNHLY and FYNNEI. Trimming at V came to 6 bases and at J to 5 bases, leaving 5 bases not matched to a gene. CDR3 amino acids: CASSVTGDNEKLFF. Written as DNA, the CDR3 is TGTGCCAGCAGCGTGACAGGGGACAATGAAAAACTGTTTTTT.

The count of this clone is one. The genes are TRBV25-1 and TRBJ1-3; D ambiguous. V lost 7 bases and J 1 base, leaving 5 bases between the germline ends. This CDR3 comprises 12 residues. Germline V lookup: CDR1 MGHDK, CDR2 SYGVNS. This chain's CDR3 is CASTPSGNTIYF. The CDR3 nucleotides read TGTGCCAGCACTCCGTCTGGAAACACCATATATTTT.

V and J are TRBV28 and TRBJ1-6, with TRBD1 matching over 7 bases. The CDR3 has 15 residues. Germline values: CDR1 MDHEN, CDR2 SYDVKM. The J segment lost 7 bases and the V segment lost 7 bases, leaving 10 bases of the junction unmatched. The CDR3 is CASTGQEAENSPLHF. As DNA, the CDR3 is TGTGCCAGCACCGGACAGGAGGCCGAAAATTCACCCCTCCACTTT.

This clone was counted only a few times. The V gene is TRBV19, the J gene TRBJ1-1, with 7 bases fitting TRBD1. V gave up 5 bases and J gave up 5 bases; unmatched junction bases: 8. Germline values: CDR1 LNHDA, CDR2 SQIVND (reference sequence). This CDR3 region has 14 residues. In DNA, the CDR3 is TGTGCCAGTAGTGCGGGACAGCTAACGACTGAAGCTTTCTTT. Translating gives CASSAGQLTTEAFF.

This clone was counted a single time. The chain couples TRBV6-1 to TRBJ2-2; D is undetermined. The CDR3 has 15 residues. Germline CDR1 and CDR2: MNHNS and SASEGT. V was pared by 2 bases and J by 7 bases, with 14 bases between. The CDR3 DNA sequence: TGTGCCAGCAGTGAATACCTGCCAGGAAACGGGGAGCTGTTTTTT. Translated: CASSEYLPGNGELFF.

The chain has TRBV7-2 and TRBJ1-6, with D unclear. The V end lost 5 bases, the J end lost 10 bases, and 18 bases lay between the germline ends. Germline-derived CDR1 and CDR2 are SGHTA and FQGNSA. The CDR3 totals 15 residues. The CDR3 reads CASSNPSPGGSPLHF. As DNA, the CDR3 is TGTGCCAGCAGCAACCCCAGCCCGGGTGGATCACCCCTCCACTTT.

Here the CDR3 DNA reads TGTGCCACCAGTGATTGGGGACAGGGGGTTGCAGATACGCAGTATTTT. It translates to CATSDWGQGVADTQYF. The gene calls are TRBV24-1 and TRBJ2-3; TRBD1 agrees at 11 bases. Per the germline V gene, CDR1 is KGHDR and CDR2 is SFDVKD. After removal of 2 bases from V and 4 bases from J, the junction contained 4 bases not matched to a gene. The CDR3 covers 16 residues.

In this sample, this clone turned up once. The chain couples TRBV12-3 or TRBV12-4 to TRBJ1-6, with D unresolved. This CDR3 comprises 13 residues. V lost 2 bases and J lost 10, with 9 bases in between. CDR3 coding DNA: TGTGCCAGCAGTTTATTCTCGGGATCACCCCTCCACTTT. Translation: CASSLFSGSPLHF.

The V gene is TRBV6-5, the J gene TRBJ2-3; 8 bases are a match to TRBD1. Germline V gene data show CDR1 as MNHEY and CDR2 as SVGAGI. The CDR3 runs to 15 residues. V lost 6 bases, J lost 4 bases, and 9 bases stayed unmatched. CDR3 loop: CASRPDRGLADTQYF. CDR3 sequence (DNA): TGTGCCAGCAGGCCCGACAGGGGCTTGGCAGATACGCAGTATTTT.

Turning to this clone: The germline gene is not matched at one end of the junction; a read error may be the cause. The CDR3 reads CASSLGRNELFF. CDR3 DNA sequence: TGTGCCAGCAGCCTCGGGAGGAATGAGCTGTTCTTC. The V call is TRBV7-8, the J call TRBJ2-1; 7 nucleotides match TRBD2. CDR1 is SGHVS and CDR2 is FQNEAQ in the germline V gene. The CDR3 is 12 amino acids.

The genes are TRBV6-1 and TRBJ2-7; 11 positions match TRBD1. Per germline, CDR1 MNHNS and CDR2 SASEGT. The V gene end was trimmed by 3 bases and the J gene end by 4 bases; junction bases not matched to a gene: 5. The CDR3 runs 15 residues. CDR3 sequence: CASSEWTGGEYEQYF. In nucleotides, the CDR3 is TGTGCCAGCAGTGAGTGGACAGGGGGCGAGTACGAGCAGTACTTC.

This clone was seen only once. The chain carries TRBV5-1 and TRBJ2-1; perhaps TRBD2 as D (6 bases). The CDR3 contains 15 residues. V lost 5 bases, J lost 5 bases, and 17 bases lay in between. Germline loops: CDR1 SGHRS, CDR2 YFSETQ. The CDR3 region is CASRLTSFSNNEQFF. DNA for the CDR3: TGCGCCAGCAGGCTGACTAGTTTTTCAAACAATGAGCAGTTCTTC.

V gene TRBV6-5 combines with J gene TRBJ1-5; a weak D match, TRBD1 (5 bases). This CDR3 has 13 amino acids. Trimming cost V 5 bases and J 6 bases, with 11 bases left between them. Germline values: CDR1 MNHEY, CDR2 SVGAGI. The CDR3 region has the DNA TGTGCCAGCAGTCCACAGGTTGGTCAGCCCCAGCATTTT. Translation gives CASSPQVGQPQHF.

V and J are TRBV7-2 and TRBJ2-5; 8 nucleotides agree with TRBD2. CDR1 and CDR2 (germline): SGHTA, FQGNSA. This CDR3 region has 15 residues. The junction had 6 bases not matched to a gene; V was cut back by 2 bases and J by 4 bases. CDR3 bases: TGTGCCAGCAGCTTATACGGGGGGGCCGGAGAGACCCAGTACTTC. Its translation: CASSLYGGAGETQYF.

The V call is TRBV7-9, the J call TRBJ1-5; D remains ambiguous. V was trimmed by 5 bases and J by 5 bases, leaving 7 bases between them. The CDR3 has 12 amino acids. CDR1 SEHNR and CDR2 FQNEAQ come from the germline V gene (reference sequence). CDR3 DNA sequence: TGTGCCAGCAGCATATCGGATCAGCCCCAGCATTTT. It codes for CASSISDQPQHF.

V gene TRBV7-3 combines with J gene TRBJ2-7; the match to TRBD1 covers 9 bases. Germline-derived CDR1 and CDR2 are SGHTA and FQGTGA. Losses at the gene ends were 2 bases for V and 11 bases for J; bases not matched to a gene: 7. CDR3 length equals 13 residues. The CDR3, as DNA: TGTGCCAGCAGCTTATCGGGACAGGGAGAGGAGTACTTC. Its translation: CASSLSGQGEEYF.

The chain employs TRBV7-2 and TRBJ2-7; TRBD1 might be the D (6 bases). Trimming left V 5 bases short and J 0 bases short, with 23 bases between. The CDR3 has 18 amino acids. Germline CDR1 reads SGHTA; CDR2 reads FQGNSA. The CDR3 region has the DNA TGTGCCAGCAGCCATGGAGGCCTCAGGGGTACGGGCTCCTACGAGCAGTACTTC. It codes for CASSHGGLRGTGSYEQYF.

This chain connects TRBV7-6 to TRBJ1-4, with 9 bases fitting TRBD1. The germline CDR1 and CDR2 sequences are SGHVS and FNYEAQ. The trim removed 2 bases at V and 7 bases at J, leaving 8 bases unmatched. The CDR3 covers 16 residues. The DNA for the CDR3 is TGTGCCAGCAGCTTAAACCAACAGGGGGCGGGTGAAAAACTGTTTTTT. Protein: CASSLNQQGAGEKLFF.

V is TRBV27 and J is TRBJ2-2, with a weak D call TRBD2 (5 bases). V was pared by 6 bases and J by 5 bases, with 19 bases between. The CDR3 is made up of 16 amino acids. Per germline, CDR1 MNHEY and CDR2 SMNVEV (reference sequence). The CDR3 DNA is TGTGCCAGCAGCTCGGGCGGGTTCATGTTGACCGGGGAGCTGTTTTTT. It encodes CASSSGGFMLTGELFF.

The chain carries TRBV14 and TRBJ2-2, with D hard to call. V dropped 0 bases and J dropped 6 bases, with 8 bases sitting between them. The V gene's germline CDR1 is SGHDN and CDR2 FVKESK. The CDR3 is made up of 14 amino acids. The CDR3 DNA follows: TGTGCCAGCAGCCAAGAACTGCGCTCCGGGGAGCTGTTTTTT. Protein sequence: CASSQELRSGELFF.

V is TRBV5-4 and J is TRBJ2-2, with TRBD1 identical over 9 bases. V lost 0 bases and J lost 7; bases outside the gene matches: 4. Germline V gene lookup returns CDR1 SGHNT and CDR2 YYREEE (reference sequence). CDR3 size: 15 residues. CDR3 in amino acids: CASSLAGQGGGELFF. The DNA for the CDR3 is TGTGCCAGCAGCTTGGCGGGACAGGGCGGCGGGGAGCTGTTTTTT.

CDR3 sequence: CASSPRPNQPQHF. CDR3 DNA: TGTGCCAGCAGTCCGCGGCCAAATCAGCCCCAGCATTTT. The gene calls are TRBV27 and TRBJ1-5; no clear D gene. The CDR3 runs 13 residues. Germline V lookup: CDR1 MNHEY, CDR2 SMNVEV (reference sequence). Trimming took off 5 bases at V and 4 bases at J, with 9 bases between the two ends.

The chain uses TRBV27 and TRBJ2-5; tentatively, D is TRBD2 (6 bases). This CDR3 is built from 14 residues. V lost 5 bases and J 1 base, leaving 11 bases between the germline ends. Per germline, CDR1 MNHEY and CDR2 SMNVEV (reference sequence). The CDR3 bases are TGTGCCAGCAGTGAGGTAGCGGCCCAAGAGACCCAGTACTTC. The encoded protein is CASSEVAAQETQYF.

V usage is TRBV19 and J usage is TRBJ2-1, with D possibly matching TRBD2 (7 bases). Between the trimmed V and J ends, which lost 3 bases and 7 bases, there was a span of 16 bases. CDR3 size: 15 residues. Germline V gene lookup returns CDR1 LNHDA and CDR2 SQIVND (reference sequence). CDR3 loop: CASSMNLGGGNEQFF. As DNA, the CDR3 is TGTGCCAGTAGTATGAATCTAGGGGGGGGAAATGAGCAGTTCTTC.

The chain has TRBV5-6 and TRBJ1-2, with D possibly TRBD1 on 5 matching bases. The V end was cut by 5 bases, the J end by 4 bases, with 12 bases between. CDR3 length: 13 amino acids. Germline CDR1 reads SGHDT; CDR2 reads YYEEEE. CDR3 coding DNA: TGTGCCAGCAGAGTACAGGACCTCTATGGCTACACCTTC. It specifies CASRVQDLYGYTF.

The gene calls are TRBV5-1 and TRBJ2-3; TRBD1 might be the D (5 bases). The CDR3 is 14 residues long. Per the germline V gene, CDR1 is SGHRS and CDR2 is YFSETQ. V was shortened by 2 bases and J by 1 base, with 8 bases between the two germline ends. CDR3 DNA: TGCGCCAGCAGCTTTCAGGGTGGCACAGATACGCAGTATTTT. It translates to CASSFQGGTDTQYF.

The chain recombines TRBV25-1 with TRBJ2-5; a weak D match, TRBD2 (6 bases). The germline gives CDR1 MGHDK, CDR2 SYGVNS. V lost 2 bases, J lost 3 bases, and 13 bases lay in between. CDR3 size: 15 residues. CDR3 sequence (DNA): TGTGCCAGCAGTGAAATCGCGGGACTGGAAGAGACCCAGTACTTC. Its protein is CASSEIAGLEETQYF.